This TCR beta chain was observed in a study of blood T cell repertoires in COVID-19. Study background: Acute-phase and convalescent COVID-19 samples originated in the United States, Italy and Spain. PBMCs, B-cell-depleted T cells, or T cells were the source of the cDNA or gDNA that made up the material.

V was trimmed by 1 base and J by 1 base, leaving 10 bases between them. This CDR3 is built from 15 residues. CDR1 SGHRS and CDR2 YFSETQ come from the germline V gene. As originally analysed: Using reference gene primer amplification, nucleated cell counts were estimated. Here immunoSEQ multiplex PCR was the method, and the copy in TCRdb shows in-frame clones only, minus some. V and J calls and clone size follow that table, whereas D and trimming were derived from the DNA. In the table there are around 65,000 clones, around four fifths of which are singletons. This rearrangement joins TRBV5-1 to TRBJ2-3; perhaps TRBD1 as D (5 bases). This sequence originates from a man between 70 and 80 years old with acute or convalescent COVID-19. Sequenced material: peripheral blood. The CDR3 DNA reads as TGCGCCAGCAGCTTGAGGGGAACGGGCACAGATACGCAGTATTTT. Protein product: CASSLRGTGTDTQYF.